This T cell receptor beta chain came from a study of blood T cell repertoires in COVID-19. Study summary: Acute and convalescent COVID-19 specimens originated in the United States, Italy and Spain. The analysed material was cDNA or gDNA that came from T cells, B-cell-depleted T cells, or PBMCs.

As handled by the study authors: How many nucleated cells were present was estimated from reference gene primer amplification. TCRdb's table, derived via immunoSEQ multiplex PCR, lists solely in-frame clones and lacks some. V and J calls and clone size come straight from that table; D and trimming were deduced from the DNA. The table records about 94,000 clones, roughly 80% of them present only once. This CDR3 is 18 amino acids long. This TCR derives from a human donor in a cohort sampled during active COVID-19. The chain joins TRBV21-1 to TRBJ1-5. TRBV21-1 is designated a pseudogene. The specimen was peripheral blood. CDR3 nucleotide sequence: TGTGCCAGCAGCAAAGCGCTAGGGACTGCGGGGATCAATCAGCCCCAGCATTTT. Amino acids: CASSKALGTAGINQPQHF.